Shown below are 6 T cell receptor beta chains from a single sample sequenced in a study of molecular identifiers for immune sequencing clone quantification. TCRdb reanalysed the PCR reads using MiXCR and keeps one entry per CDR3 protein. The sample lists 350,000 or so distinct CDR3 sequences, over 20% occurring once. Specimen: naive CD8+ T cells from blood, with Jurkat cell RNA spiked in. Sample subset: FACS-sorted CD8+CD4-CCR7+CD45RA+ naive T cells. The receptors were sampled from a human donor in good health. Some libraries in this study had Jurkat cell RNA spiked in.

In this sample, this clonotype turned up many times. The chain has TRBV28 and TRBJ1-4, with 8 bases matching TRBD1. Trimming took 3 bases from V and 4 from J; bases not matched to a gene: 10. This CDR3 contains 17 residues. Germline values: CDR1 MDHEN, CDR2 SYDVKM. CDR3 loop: CASSFRFQGADNEKLFF. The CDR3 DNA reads TGTGCCAGCAGTTTTCGTTTTCAGGGGGCGGATAATGAAAAACTGTTTTTT.

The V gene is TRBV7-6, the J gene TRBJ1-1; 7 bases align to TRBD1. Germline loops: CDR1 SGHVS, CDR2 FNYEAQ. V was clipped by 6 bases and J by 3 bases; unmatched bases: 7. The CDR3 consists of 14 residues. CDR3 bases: TGTGCCAGCAGACCCGACAGGGCTTACACTGAAGCTTTCTTT. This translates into CASRPDRAYTEAFF.

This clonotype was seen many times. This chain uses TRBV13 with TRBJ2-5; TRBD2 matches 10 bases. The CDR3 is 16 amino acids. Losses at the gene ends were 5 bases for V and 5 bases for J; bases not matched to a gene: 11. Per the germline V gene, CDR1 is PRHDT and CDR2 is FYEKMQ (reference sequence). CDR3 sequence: CASSPLAGVGRETQYF. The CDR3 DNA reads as TGTGCCAGCAGCCCCCTAGCGGGAGTCGGGCGGGAGACCCAGTACTTC.

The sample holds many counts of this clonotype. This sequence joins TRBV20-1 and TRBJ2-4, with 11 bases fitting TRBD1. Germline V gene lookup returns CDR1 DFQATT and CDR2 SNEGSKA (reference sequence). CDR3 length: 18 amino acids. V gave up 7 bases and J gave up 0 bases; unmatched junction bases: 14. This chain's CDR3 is CSGVPGQGEFSAKNIQYF. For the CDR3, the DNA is TGCAGTGGGGTACCGGGACAGGGGGAGTTCTCAGCCAAAAACATTCAGTACTTC.

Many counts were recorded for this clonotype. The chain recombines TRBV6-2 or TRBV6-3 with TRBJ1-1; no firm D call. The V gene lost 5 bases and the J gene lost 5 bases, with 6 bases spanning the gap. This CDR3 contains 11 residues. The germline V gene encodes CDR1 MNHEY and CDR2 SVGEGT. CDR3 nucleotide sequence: TGTGCCAGCAGTATAGGGACTGAAGCTTTCTTT. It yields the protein CASSIGTEAFF.

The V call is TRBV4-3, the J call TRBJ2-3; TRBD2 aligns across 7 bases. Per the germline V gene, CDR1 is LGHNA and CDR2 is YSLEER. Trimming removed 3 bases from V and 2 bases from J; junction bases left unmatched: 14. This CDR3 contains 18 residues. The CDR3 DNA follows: TGCGCCAGCAGCCAGGACCGAAGCGGGACGCTCTACACAGATACGCAGTATTTT. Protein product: CASSQDRSGTLYTDTQYF.